This entry concerns a single T cell receptor beta chain. Primers: 60 Vbeta forward and 13 Jbeta reverse. TCRdb's copy holds only in-frame clones and misses some; the assay was immunoSEQ multiplex PCR. The sample consists of about 170,000 clones, roughly 83% of them appearing once. This sample was included in a study of cytomegalovirus exposure and HLA in healthy donors. This CDR3 region has 14 residues. Deletions cut 8 bases from V and 7 bases from J, with 17 bases between. Germline loops: CDR1 MDHEN, CDR2 SYDVKM. The clonotype comes from a boy younger than 10 in good health and CMV-seronegative. Sample: PBMCs. V is TRBV28 and J is TRBJ1-4; D perhaps matches TRBD1 (5 bases). The CDR3 region is CASLPAGGSEKLFF. The CDR3 DNA follows: TGTGCCAGCCTACCGGCGGGGGGGAGTGAAAAACTGTTTTTT.